This section outlines one T cell receptor (beta chain) sequence together with its context. Its target is unknown. The source of the sample is a study of OX40 agonist ivuxolimab in advanced cancers. Study as a whole: Patients treated during dose escalation were battling hepatocellular carcinoma, melanoma, renal cell or head and neck cancer. 30% to 40% of patients had received prior checkpoint inhibitor therapy. Points from the study as a whole: Low levels of normalized T-cell clonal expansion also appeared in some nonresponders. Fewer expanded clones were found on average in CD4+ than in CD8+ T cells.

The CDR3 has 15 amino acids. Germline V gene data show CDR1 as WNHNN and CDR2 as SYGVQD (reference sequence). V gave up 0 bases and J gave up 5 bases, with 13 bases separating them. Using immunoSEQ multiplex PCR, the repertoire was profiled, and TCRdb retains in-frame clones only, with some absent. The sample has 130,000 or so clones; about nine tenths are singletons. This specimen was CD4+ or CD8+ T cells sorted from blood, taken in a trial of the OX40 agonist ivuxolimab. The chain is built from TRBV10-1 and TRBJ2-5; D gene uncertain. The receptor was isolated from an adult with an advanced solid tumor such as melanoma, head and neck, liver or kidney cancer. The CDR3 loop is CASSESATASETQYF. DNA for the CDR3: TGCGCCAGCAGTGAGTCAGCGACGGCTTCGGAGACCCAGTACTTC.